The present TCR beta chain was sequenced within a study of immune evolution from preneoplasia to lung adenocarcinoma (dated by TCRdb to about 2021). With respect to the entire study: The study combined immune gene expression, TCR sequencing and multiplex immunofluorescence to profile immune contexture across lung adenocarcinoma precursors and invasive adenocarcinoma. Resected precursor lesions (AAH, AIS, MIA) and invasive adenocarcinomas were compared against paired morphologically normal lung tissue. Whole exome sequencing and methylation data from the same cohort of nodules were integrated with the immune data. In total, the cohort included some 50 patients with pulmonary nodules, all of whom underwent surgical resection. According to the study, roughly 100 samples were used for TCR sequencing. The sample size was set by how many specimens were available, not by a prior power calculation. TCR sequencing data came from over 40 patients. POLYSOLVER was used to infer class I HLA alleles from exome data, and LOHHLA was used to detect allele-specific HLA loss. The full study reports these points: Clonality was highest in normal lung, while later-stage lesions appeared to show lower clonality but higher T cell density and diversity. The highest top T cell clone frequencies were observed in normal lung, and a progressive decrease in top T cell clone frequencies appeared to occur from AAH through AIS, MIA and invasive adenocarcinoma. Because all patients came from Japan and China, whether the findings apply to Western populations was uncertain. Findings were based on association rather than direct causation; larger cohorts with long-term follow-up and longitudinal biopsies were deemed needed.

The immunoSEQ hsTCRbeta Kit was used to sequence TCR beta CDR3 regions from DNA. On the study's bioinformatics: The ImmunoSEQ Analyzer was used to analyse the TCR sequencing data. T cell clonality was defined as 1 minus Pielou's evenness, as computed on productive rearrangements. T cell diversity was measured with the inverse Simpson index on productive templates. T cell density was defined as TCR beta template counts normalized to usable DNA, with usable DNA estimated by amplifying and sequencing housekeeping genes. TCR metrics were compared across histologic stages using two-sided Kruskal-Wallis tests. Drawn from immuneACCESS, this table holds only the in-frame rearrangements with V and J called that TCRdb kept. Clones are partly lost; checked studies trace under half to an unresolved V gene and leave the rest unexplained. D and trimming were read from the DNA, whereas the V and J calls and clone size are those reported in that table. The sample table records thousands of clones; 77% of these occur just once. Just under 9.5% of the sample is held by the ten biggest clonotypes.

Between the mid-2010s and the late 2010s, the patients underwent resection in either Japan or China. The histologic diagnosis of each case was independently confirmed on H&E slides by two lung cancer pathologists. The AllPrep DNA/RNA FFPE Kit was used to isolate DNA from FFPE tissue. The CDR3 sequence holds 15 residues, the cysteine and phenylalanine included. The retained sequence is limited to the CDR3, 45 bases, with the frame set at the first base. Trimmed from V: 4 bases; trimmed from J: 6 bases; junction bases lacking a gene match: 8. The germline V gene encodes CDR1 SGHTA and CDR2 FQGNSA. As to this clone: No cognate antigen has been identified for it. Qualities for individual bases were not recorded, and no much larger clone is one base off.

The rearrangement joined TRBV7-2 to TRBJ2-3, and 9 bases in between align with TRBD2. The sequenced sample consisted of FFPE adjacent normal lung tissue. The source of this sequence is a person aged 55-80 years with lung adenocarcinoma. Here is the DNA: TGTGCCAGCAGCTCTTCTAGCGGGGAGGTCGATACGCAGTATTTT. It is translated as CASSSSSGEVDTQYF.